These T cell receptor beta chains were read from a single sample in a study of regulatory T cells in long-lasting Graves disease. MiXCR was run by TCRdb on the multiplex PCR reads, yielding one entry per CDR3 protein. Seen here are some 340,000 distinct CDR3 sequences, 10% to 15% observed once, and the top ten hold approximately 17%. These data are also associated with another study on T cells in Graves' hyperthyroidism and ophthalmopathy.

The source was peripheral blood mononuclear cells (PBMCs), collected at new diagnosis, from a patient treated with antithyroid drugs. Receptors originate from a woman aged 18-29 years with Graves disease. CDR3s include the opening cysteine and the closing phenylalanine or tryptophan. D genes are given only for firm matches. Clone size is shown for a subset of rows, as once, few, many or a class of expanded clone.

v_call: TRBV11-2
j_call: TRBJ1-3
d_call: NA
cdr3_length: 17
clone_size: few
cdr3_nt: TGTGCCAGCAGCCTGATCGGGGGAGAGGGAGCTGGAAACACCATATATTTT
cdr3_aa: CASSLIGGEGAGNTIYF

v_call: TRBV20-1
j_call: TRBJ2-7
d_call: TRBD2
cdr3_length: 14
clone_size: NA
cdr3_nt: TGCAGTGCCCATGGACTAGCGGGAGAGGGCGAGCAGTACTTC
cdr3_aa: CSAHGLAGEGEQYF

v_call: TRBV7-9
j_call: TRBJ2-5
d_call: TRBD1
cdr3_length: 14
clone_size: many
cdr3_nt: TGTGCCAGCAGGACACAGGGGGTCTTGGAGACCCAGTACTTC
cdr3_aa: CASRTQGVLETQYF

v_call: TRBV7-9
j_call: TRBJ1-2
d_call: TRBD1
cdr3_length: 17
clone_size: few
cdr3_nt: TGTGCCAGCAGCCCCACCCCGGGACAGGGGGCCCTCTATGGCTACACCTTC
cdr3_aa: CASSPTPGQGALYGYTF

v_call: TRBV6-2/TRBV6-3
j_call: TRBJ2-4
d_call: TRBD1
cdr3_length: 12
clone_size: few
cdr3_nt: TGTGCCAGCAGTCCCGGGACAGGGGAGGTGTCCTTC
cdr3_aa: CASSPGTGEVSF

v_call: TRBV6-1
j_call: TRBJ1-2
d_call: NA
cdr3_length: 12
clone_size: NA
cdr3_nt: TGTGCCAGCAGCCCCCGCCCTGGAGGCTACACCTTC
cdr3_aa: CASSPRPGGYTF

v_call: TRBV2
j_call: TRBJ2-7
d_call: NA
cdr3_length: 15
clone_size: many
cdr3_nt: TGTGCCAGCAGTGCTAGTTTGGCACCTCCCTACGAGCAGTACTTC
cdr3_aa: CASSASLAPPYEQYF

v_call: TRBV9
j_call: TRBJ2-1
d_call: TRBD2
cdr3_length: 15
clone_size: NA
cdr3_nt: TGTGCCAGCAGCGACGGAGCGGGGGGTTACAATGAGCAGTTCTTC
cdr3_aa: CASSDGAGGYNEQFF

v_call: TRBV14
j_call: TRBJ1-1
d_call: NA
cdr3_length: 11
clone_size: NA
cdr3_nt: TGTGCCAGCGGCCCGAACACTGAAGCTTTCTTT
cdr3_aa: CASGPNTEAFF

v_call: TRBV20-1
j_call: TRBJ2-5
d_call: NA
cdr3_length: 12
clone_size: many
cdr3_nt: TGCAGGGCGGTAGGCGGGGTAGAGACCCAGTACTTC
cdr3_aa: CRAVGGVETQYF

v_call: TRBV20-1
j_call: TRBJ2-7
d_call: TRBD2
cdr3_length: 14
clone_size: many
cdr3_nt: TGCAGTGCTAGAGACCTAGCGGGAGGGTACGAGCAGTACTTC
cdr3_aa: CSARDLAGGYEQYF

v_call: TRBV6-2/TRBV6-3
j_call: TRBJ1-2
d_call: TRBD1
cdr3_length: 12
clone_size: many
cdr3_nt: TGTGCCACCCGGACAGGGTCACATGGCTACACCTTC
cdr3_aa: CATRTGSHGYTF

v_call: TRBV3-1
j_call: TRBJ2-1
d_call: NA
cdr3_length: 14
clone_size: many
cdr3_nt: TGTGCCAGCAGCCGTGGTGAGGGGTGGAATGAGCAGTTCTTC
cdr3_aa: CASSRGEGWNEQFF

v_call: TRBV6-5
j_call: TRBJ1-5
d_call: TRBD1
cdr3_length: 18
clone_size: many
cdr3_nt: TGTGCCAGCAGTTACTCAGGGACAGGCCTGTATAGCAATCAGCCCCAGCATTTT
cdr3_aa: CASSYSGTGLYSNQPQHF

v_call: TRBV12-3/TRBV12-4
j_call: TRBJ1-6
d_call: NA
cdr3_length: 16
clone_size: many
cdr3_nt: TGTGCCAGCAGACAGACCCGGAGCTCCTATAATTCACCCCTCCACTTT
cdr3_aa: CASRQTRSSYNSPLHF

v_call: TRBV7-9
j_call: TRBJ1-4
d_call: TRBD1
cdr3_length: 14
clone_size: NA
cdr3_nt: TGTGCCAGCAGCGGGACAGGGACTAATGAAAAACTGTTTTTT
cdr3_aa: CASSGTGTNEKLFF

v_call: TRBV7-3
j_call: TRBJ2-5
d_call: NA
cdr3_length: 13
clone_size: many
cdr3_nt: TGTGCCAGCAGCTCCGACATCAAGGAGACCCAGTACTTC
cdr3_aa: CASSSDIKETQYF

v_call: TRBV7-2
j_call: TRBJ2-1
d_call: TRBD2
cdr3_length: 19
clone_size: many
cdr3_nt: TGTGCCAGCAGCTCCCCGACTAGCGGGAGTCTCGGGATACTCAATGAGCAGTTCTTC
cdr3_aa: CASSSPTSGSLGILNEQFF

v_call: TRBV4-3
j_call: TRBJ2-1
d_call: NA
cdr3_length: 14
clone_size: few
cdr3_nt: TGCGCCAGCAGCCAAGCAGGACTTTCAAATGAGCAGTTCTTC
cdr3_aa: CASSQAGLSNEQFF

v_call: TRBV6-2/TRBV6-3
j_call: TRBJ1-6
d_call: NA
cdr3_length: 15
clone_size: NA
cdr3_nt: TGTGCCAGCAGTTACCGGGTAGGAAGCTTATCACCCCTCCACTTT
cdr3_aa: CASSYRVGSLSPLHF

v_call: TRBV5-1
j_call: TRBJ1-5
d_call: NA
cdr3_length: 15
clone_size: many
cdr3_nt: TGCGCCAGCAGCTTGGGGCCTCCCTCGGGTCAGCCCCAGCATTTT
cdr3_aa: CASSLGPPSGQPQHF

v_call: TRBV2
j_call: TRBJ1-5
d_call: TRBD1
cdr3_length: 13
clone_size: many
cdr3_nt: TGTGCCAGCAGTGGAGAGGGGGCTCAGCCCCAGCATTTT
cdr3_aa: CASSGEGAQPQHF

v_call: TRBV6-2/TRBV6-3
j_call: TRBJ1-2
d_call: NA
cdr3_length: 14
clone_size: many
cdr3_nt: TGTGCCAGCACGTACAGGGTTCTCTCCGGTGGCTACACCTTC
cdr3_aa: CASTYRVLSGGYTF

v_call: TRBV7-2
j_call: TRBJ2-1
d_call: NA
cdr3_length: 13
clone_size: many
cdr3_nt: TGTGCCAGCAGCTTAGGTTGGGGGGCCAACCTGTTCTTC
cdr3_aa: CASSLGWGANLFF

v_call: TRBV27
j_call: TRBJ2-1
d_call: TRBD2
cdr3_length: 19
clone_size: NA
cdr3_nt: TGTGCCAGCAGTTCGGCTAAAGGACTAGCGGGAGTAAGATACAATGAGCAGTTCTTC
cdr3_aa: CASSSAKGLAGVRYNEQFF

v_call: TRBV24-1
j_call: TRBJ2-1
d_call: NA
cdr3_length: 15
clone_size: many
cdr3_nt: TGTGCCACCAGTGACCCCGTCAGGCCCAACAATGAGCAGTTCTTC
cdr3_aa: CATSDPVRPNNEQFF

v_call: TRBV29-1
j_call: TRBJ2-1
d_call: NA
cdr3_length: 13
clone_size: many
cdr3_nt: TGCAGCGCAAAAGGGGGGGTCTACAATGAGCAGTTCTTC
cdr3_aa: CSAKGGVYNEQFF

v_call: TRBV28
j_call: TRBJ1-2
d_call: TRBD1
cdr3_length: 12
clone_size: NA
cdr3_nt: TGTGCCAGCAGTCGGACAGGATCTGGCTACACCTTC
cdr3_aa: CASSRTGSGYTF

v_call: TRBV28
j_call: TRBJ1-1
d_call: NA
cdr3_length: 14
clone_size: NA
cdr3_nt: TGTGCCAGCAGCCCGGGCAGGGTACGGACTGAAGCTTTCTTT
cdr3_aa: CASSPGRVRTEAFF

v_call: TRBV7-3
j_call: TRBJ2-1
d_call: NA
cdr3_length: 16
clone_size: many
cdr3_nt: TGTGCCAGCAGCTTAGTCTTGTCAGGAGTACACAATGAGCAGTTCTTC
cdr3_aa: CASSLVLSGVHNEQFF

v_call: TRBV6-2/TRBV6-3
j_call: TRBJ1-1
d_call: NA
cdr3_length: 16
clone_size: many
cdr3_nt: TGTGCCAGCAGTGACCCGGGGGGACATTCGAACACTGAAGCTTTCTTT
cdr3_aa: CASSDPGGHSNTEAFF

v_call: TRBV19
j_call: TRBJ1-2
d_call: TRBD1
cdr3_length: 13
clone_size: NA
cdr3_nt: TGTGCCAGCCGGGACAGGGAGAACTATGGCTACACCTTC
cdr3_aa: CASRDRENYGYTF

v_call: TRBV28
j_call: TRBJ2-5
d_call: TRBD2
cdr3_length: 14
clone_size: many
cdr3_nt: TGTGCCAGCAGTTCGGGCGGGGGCCAAGAGACCCAGTACTTC
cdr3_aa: CASSSGGGQETQYF

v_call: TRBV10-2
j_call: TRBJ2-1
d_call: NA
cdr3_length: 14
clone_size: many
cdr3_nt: TGCGCCAGCAGTGAACCGACCTGGTACAATGAGCAGTTCTTC
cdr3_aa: CASSEPTWYNEQFF

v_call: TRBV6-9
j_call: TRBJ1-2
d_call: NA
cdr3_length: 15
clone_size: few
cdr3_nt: TGTGCCAGCAGTTACGGAATGGGAGCTAACTATGGCTACACCTTC
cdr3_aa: CASSYGMGANYGYTF

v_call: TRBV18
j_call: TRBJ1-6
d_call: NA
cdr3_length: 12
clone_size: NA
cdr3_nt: TGTGCCAGCTCATCGCTCGGAACACCCCTCCACTTT
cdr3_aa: CASSSLGTPLHF

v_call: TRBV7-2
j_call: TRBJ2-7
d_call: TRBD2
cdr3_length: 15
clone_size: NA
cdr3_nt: TGTGCCAGCAGCTTAGCTGGGGGAAGCGGGAGTGAGCAGTACTTC
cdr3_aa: CASSLAGGSGSEQYF

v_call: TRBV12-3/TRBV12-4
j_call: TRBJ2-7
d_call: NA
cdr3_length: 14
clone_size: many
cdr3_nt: TGTGCCAGCAGTTTCGGGGGAATTGACAACGAGCAGTACTTC
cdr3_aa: CASSFGGIDNEQYF